What follows is one TCR beta chain and its context. Other DNA sequences of this sample code for an identical CDR3. V was pared by 3 bases and J by 8 bases, with 10 bases between. Germline V gene sequence: CDR1 LNHDA, CDR2 SQIVND (reference sequence). The CDR3 is 12 amino acids. This entry is derived from a study of shared clonotypes between healthy human individuals. Study summary: Contributing individuals were two females and a few males aged 18 to 49.

Produced via immunoSEQ multiplex PCR; TCRdb's table is partial and in-frame only. The sample lists roughly 490,000 clones; 75% to 85% were seen once. This clonotype was sampled from a woman in her thirties or forties in good health. Some clones in this sample may be carry-over from other donors' samples. The chain has TRBV19 and TRBJ1-2; D is perhaps TRBD1 (6 bases). Sequenced sample: PBMCs. The CDR3 sequence is CASSISGVGYTF. CDR3 DNA: TGTGCCAGTAGTATCTCAGGGGTCGGCTACACCTTC.